This T cell receptor (beta chain) was found in a study of T-cell memory formation after mild COVID-19. CDR3 size: 16 residues. V was clipped by 5 bases and J by 7 bases, with 24 bases between them. CDR1 and CDR2 (germline): SGHTA, FQGNSA. This clonotype was found many times. TCRdb reprocessed the 5' RACE reads via MiXCR and lists one record per CDR3 protein. The sample has about 16,000 distinct CDR3 sequences; around 25% are singletons. Material for sequencing was PBMCs or a T cell subset sorted from them (not recorded which). The chain employs TRBV7-2 and TRBJ2-7, with a possible D match to TRBD2 (6 bases). This clonotype was sampled from a man between 18 and 35 years old who had mild COVID-19 (a few samples of this study predate the infection). Cell type and time point are not known. The CDR3 sequence: CASSHLVSRRVREQYF. DNA of the CDR3: TGTGCCAGCAGCCACCTAGTCTCACGGAGGGTACGGGAGCAGTACTTC.